Here is one T cell receptor beta chain with its context. TCRdb's table, derived via immunoSEQ multiplex PCR, lists solely in-frame clones and lacks some. The sample contains 200,000 to 250,000 clones, 88% of which appear only once. This sample was included in a study of blood T cell repertoires in COVID-19. The CDR3 extends over 17 amino acids. The V gene lost 4 bases and the J gene lost 2 bases, with 19 bases spanning the gap. The germline CDR1 and CDR2 sequences are SGHDN and FVKESK. Sequencing was performed on PBMCs or T cells enriched from blood (not recorded which). This receptor was identified in a woman aged 25 to 45 who had recovered from COVID-19. This chain joins TRBV14 and TRBJ2-3, with no clear D. CDR3 nucleotides: TGTGCCAGCAGCCGACCGACTGATCCAATAGCCACAGATACGCAGTATTTT. This sequence encodes CASSRPTDPIATDTQYF.